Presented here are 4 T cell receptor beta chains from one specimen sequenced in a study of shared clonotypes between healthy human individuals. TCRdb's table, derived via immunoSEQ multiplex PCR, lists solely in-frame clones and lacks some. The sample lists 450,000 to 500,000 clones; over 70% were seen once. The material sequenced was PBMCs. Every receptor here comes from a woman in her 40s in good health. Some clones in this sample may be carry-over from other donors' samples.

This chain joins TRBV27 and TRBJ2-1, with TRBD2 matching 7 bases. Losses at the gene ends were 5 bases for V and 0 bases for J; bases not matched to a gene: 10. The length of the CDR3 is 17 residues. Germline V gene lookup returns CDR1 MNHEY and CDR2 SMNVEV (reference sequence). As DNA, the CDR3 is TGTGCCAGCAGTCCCCGCCGACTAGCCGGCTCCTACAATGAGCAGTTCTTC. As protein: CASSPRRLAGSYNEQFF.

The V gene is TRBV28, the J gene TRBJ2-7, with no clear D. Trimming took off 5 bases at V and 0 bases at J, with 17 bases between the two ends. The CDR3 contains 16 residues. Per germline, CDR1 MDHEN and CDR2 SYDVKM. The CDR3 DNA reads TGTGCCAGCAGTAGTACCCGAGACTGGGGCTCCTACGAGCAGTACTTC. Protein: CASSSTRDWGSYEQYF.

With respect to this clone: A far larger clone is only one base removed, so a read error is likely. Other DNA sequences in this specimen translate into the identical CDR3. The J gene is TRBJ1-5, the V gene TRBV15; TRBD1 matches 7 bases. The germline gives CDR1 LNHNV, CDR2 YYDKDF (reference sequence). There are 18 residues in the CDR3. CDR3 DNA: TGTGCCACCAGCGCACCGGGACAGTGGGTAGAGGGCAATCAGCCACAGCATTTT. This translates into CATSAPGQWVEGNQPQHF.

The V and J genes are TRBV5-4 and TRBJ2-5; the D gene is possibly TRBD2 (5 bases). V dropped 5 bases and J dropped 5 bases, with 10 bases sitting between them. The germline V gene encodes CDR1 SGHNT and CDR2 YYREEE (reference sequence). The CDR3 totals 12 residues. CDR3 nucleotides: TGTGCCAGCAGTCGGGATTTGGAGACCCAGTACTTC. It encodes CASSRDLETQYF.